A single sample is the source of the 16 T cell receptor beta chains below, sequenced in a study of vaccination effects on CD4 cells after COVID-19. After less than twelve days in culture, the CD4+ T cells were isolated. Method: immunoSEQ multiplex PCR; TCRdb's copy keeps in-frame clones and lacks some. The table includes approximately 45,000 clones, approximately 74% detected once. Their target antigens are unknown. The sample here was CD4+ T cells from PBMCs cultured without peptide, taken before COVID-19 vaccination. All receptors come from a human donor who had a prior SARS-CoV-2 infection.

This sequence joins TRBV4-2 and TRBJ2-7; 12 bases are a match to TRBD2. Looked up from germline, CDR1 is LGHNA and CDR2 is YNFKEQ. V lost 1 base and J lost 2; bases outside the gene matches: 6. The CDR3 totals 17 residues. In DNA, the CDR3 is TGTGCCAGCAGCCAAGTCCCTAGCGGGAGGGTTACCTACGAGCAGTACTTC. Translation gives CASSQVPSGRVTYEQYF.

This clone was observed a handful of times. V and J are TRBV24-1 and TRBJ1-6, with 8 nucleotides matching TRBD1. V gave up 4 bases and J gave up 8 bases; unmatched junction bases: 6. CDR1 KGHDR and CDR2 SFDVKD come from the germline V gene. The CDR3 contains 15 residues. CDR3 coding DNA: TGTGCCACCAGTGAAGGGCCGACAGGGGATTCACCCCTCCACTTT. This codes for CATSEGPTGDSPLHF.

The CDR3 DNA follows: TGTGCCAGCAGACGGGACAGGGGGCTAGAGACTGAAGCTTTCTTT. Translation: CASRRDRGLETEAFF. V and J are TRBV4-2 and TRBJ1-1; 12 bases match TRBD1. Germline lookup yields CDR1 LGHNA and CDR2 YNFKEQ. V dropped 6 bases and J dropped 5; count of bases not matched to a gene: 7. The CDR3 is made up of 15 amino acids.

The gene calls are TRBV5-4 and TRBJ2-2; D perhaps matches TRBD1 (5 bases). Trimming stripped 0 bases from V and 6 bases from J, with 18 bases between. The CDR3 runs to 17 residues. Germline CDR1 and CDR2: SGHNT and YYREEE (reference sequence). The CDR3 nucleotides read TGTGCCAGCAGCTTGGCCTTAAGGGAAGGGGTATCCGGGGAGCTGTTTTTT. This encodes CASSLALREGVSGELFF.

Regarding this clone: One end of the junction fails to match germline, which may point to a read error. The gene calls are TRBV14 and TRBJ2-7; D is possibly TRBD1 or TRBD2 (5 bases each). Germline V gene data show CDR1 as SGHDN and CDR2 as FVKESK. CDR3 length equals 13 residues. DNA of the CDR3: TGTGCCAGCAGCCAAGTGGTTTTGGGGGATCCTTCTTTC. This translates into CASSQVVLGDPSF.

This clone was found a few times. The gene calls are TRBV4-1 and TRBJ1-5; maybe TRBD1 (6 bases). V dropped 4 bases and J dropped 4 bases, with 20 bases sitting between them. The CDR3 is made up of 17 amino acids. Germline CDR1 MGHRA, CDR2 YSYEKL. The CDR3 nucleotides are TGCGCCAGCAGCCTGCGAACAGGGAACCTTAGGAATCAGCCCCAGCATTTT. It specifies CASSLRTGNLRNQPQHF.

The chain couples TRBV19 to TRBJ1-5, with TRBD1 matching 7 bases. The CDR3 spans 15 residues. The germline V gene has CDR1 LNHDA and CDR2 SQIVND (reference sequence). Trimming removed 9 bases from V and 4 bases from J; junction bases left unmatched: 12. The CDR3 DNA is TGTGCCAGCACAGCTGGGACAGTGGTAAATCAGCCCCAGCATTTT. Translated, it gives CASTAGTVVNQPQHF.

V usage is TRBV4-3 and J usage is TRBJ2-7, with 13 positions matching TRBD2. Trimming at V came to 4 bases and at J to 7 bases, leaving 10 bases not matched to a gene. Germline CDR1 is LGHNA and CDR2 is YSLEER. The CDR3 has 16 residues. CDR3 sequence: CASSLGTSGTDREQYF. CDR3 nucleotide sequence: TGCGCCAGCAGCCTGGGGACTAGCGGGACTGACCGGGAGCAGTACTTC.

The chain uses TRBV13 and TRBJ1-6, with 11 bases matching TRBD1. This CDR3 contains 16 residues. With 4 bases clipped from V and 9 bases from J, the junction kept 8 bases outside the gene matches. Germline assignment: CDR1 PRHDT and CDR2 FYEKMQ (reference sequence). CDR3 in DNA: TGTGCCAGCAGCTCCGGGACAGGGGGGAGCAGTTCACCCCTCCACTTT. It yields the protein CASSSGTGGSSSPLHF.

This clone came up a few times. The V and J genes are TRBV6-2 or TRBV6-3 and TRBJ2-1, with 12 bases that match TRBD2. The CDR3 sequence is 15 residues long. Trimming removed 5 bases from V and 3 bases from J; junction bases left unmatched: 2. Germline CDR1 MNHEY, CDR2 SVGEGT. This CDR3 is CASSRLAGVYNEQFF. CDR3 nucleotide sequence: TGTGCCAGCAGTCGACTAGCGGGAGTCTACAATGAGCAGTTCTTC.

This clone is deemed medium-sized. Mismatch with germline at one junction end may stem from a read error. The V gene is TRBV7-7, the J gene TRBJ2-1, with D possibly TRBD1 on 6 matching bases. CDR1 and CDR2 from the germline V gene are SSHAT and FNYEAQ (reference sequence). CDR3 size: 13 residues. The CDR3 region is CASSPDRYNEQFF. The CDR3 region has the DNA TGTGCTAGCAGCCCGGACAGATACAATGAGCAGTTCTTC.

The chain links TRBV2 to TRBJ2-7; D possibly corresponds to TRBD1 (5 bases). Germline V gene data show CDR1 as SNHLY and CDR2 as FYNNEI. The CDR3 loop spans 14 amino acids. The V end lost 6 bases, the J end lost 4 bases, and 16 bases lay between the germline ends. CDR3 bases: TGTGCCAGCAGACCTCCGACAGATCAATACGAGCAGTACTTC. Encoded protein: CASRPPTDQYEQYF.

This clone was found a few times. The chain combines TRBV18 with TRBJ1-4; 7 bases are a match to TRBD1. Germline V lookup: CDR1 KGHSH, CDR2 LQKENI. J lost 6 bases, V lost 3 bases, and 19 bases had no gene match. This CDR3 is 19 amino acids long. The DNA for the CDR3 is TGTGCCAGCTCACCCGAGACTATATGGACAGGCTCCGTGGATGAAAAACTGTTTTTT. Protein: CASSPETIWTGSVDEKLFF.

This clone has only one observation. The rearrangement uses TRBV9 and TRBJ2-3; D gene uncertain. The CDR3 is made up of 13 amino acids. Germline lookup yields CDR1 SGDLS and CDR2 YYNGEE. V lost 0 bases and J 4 bases, leaving 6 bases between the germline ends. The CDR3 region has the DNA TGTGCCAGCAGCGTAGTACCCCCAGATACGCAGTATTTT. Translation: CASSVVPPDTQYF.

This chain connects TRBV7-3 to TRBJ2-3, with unresolved D. Trimming left V 1 base short and J 3 bases short, with 8 bases between. CDR3 length equals 14 residues. The germline V gene encodes CDR1 SGHTA and CDR2 FQGTGA. The CDR3 region is CASSLSGLTDTQYF. CDR3 DNA sequence: TGTGCCAGCAGCTTAAGTGGGTTAACAGATACGCAGTATTTT.

This chain uses TRBV6-5 with TRBJ2-2; maybe TRBD1 (5 bases). The CDR3 spans 13 residues. In germline, CDR1 is MNHEY, CDR2 SVGAGI. With 6 bases removed from V and 10 bases from J, the gap between germline ends came to 15 bases. The CDR3: CASRPPGYEELFF. DNA for the CDR3: TGTGCCAGCAGGCCTCCAGGGTATGAGGAGCTGTTTTTT.